A selection of T cell receptor beta chains follows, all from one sample in a study of T cells after yellow fever vaccination. TCRdb analysed the 5' RACE reads with MiXCR anew, one entry per CDR3 protein. The sample has approximately 510,000 distinct CDR3 sequences; 21% are singletons. Source: PBMCs, taken about 20 days after the first yellow fever vaccination. These receptors were collected from a man between 18 and 29 years old who received the YFV17D yellow fever vaccine. CDR3s include the opening cysteine and the closing phenylalanine or tryptophan.

v_call	j_call	cdr3_aa
TRBV13	TRBJ2-5	CASSLERGGSATQYF
TRBV5-6	TRBJ2-3	CASSLETDTQYF
TRBV20-1	TRBJ2-1	CSARERYNEQFF
TRBV20-1	TRBJ1-1	CSASEYELKAFF
TRBV11-2	TRBJ2-2	CASSFWGWTGSGRTGELFF
TRBV27	TRBJ2-7	CASSLTGRAAYEQYF
TRBV6-2/TRBV6-3	TRBJ2-7	CASSPGDRAYEQYF
TRBV27	TRBJ1-5	CASSLSARGNQPQHF
TRBV7-2	TRBJ2-1	CASSLGIYNEQFF
TRBV5-1	TRBJ1-4	CASSPGHDEKLFF
TRBV7-6	TRBJ2-3	CASSLGTSADTQYF
TRBV9	TRBJ2-7	CASSSRWDEQYF
TRBV4-3	TRBJ2-7	CASSPRTGGNYYEQYF
TRBV6-6	TRBJ2-1	CASSATGVEQFF
TRBV27	TRBJ1-1	CASRQAEEAFF
TRBV7-2	TRBJ2-7	CASSLGVSYEQYF
TRBV5-1	TRBJ2-3	CASSLMADTSGGYYSGPDTQYF
TRBV6-6	TRBJ1-2	CASRRRSYGYTF
TRBV6-2/TRBV6-3	TRBJ1-5	CASSYLGSGNQPQHF
TRBV3-1	TRBJ2-3	CASSLPGPYADTQYF
TRBV20-1	TRBJ2-5	CSAPPLAGERTQYF
TRBV29-1	TRBJ2-3	CSVGPSNTQYF
TRBV7-2	TRBJ2-5	CASSFRTAQETQYF
TRBV30	TRBJ2-3	CASNWGRTDTQYF
TRBV6-2/TRBV6-3	TRBJ1-2	CASSYDWGQGARNGYTF
TRBV6-5	TRBJ1-1	CASSYSGEAVTEAFF
TRBV7-6	TRBJ1-6	CASSLGQESPLHF
TRBV7-2	TRBJ2-6	CASRTPPEANVLTF
TRBV5-5	TRBJ2-5	CASSPMGGETQYF
TRBV6-5	TRBJ1-4	CASSYRQGDEKLFF
TRBV15	TRBJ2-7	CATSRASGGPYEQYF
TRBV19	TRBJ1-1	CAIGGAGPNTEAFF
TRBV29-1	TRBJ1-1	CSAKGSELEAFF
TRBV18	TRBJ2-2	CASSPPFEGANTGELFF
TRBV5-1	TRBJ1-2	CASSFGLGYTF
TRBV18	TRBJ2-3	CASSAWTVYTDTQYF
TRBV5-4	TRBJ2-2	CASSPGGGMITGELFF
TRBV9	TRBJ2-1	CASSVRLAGRSNEQFF
TRBV4-1	TRBJ2-3	CASSVKTTSASTDTQYF
TRBV4-1	TRBJ2-1	CASSQGGRGLYNEQFF
TRBV4-3	TRBJ1-4	CASSQGLLNEKLFF
TRBV11-2	TRBJ2-1	CASSWGRQGSYNEQFF
TRBV19	TRBJ1-5	CASSITGEYQPQHF
TRBV6-1	TRBJ2-3	CASSRTGQGSTDTQYF
TRBV5-1	TRBJ2-1	CASSLLAGGSYNEQFF
TRBV6-2/TRBV6-3	TRBJ2-2	CASSVLDRGRGELFF
TRBV11-2	TRBJ2-1	CASSLGTPRDEQFF
TRBV20-1	TRBJ1-2	CSARAGIFRDRGLRRYGYTF
TRBV18	TRBJ1-4	CASSPDGDKLFF
TRBV11-1	TRBJ2-4	CASSLAGGRNIQYF
TRBV12-3/TRBV12-4	TRBJ2-2	CASSLGAWELFF